These 22 T cell receptor beta chains originate from one sample sequenced in a study of cytomegalovirus exposure and HLA in healthy donors. Use of 60 Vbeta and 13 Jbeta primers characterized the PCR. Generated by immunoSEQ multiplex PCR, the TCRdb table keeps only in-frame clones and is missing some. The sample holds under 150,000 clones, 70% to 85% seen once. Material: PBMCs. All receptors come from a woman in her fifties or sixties in good health and CMV-seropositive.

The chain joins TRBV19 to TRBJ2-7, with a weak D call TRBD2 (7 bases). This CDR3 has 13 residues. Trimming shortened V by 3 bases and J by 4 bases, and 10 bases separated the two germline ends. Per the germline V gene, CDR1 is LNHDA and CDR2 is SQIVND (reference sequence). The CDR3: CASSIGGQYEQYF. The CDR3 region has the DNA TGTGCCAGTAGTATCGGGGGGCAATACGAGCAGTACTTC.

V and J are TRBV7-2 and TRBJ2-5, with TRBD1 identical over 8 bases. There are 16 residues in the CDR3. The trim removed 0 bases at V and 5 bases at J, leaving 8 bases unmatched. Germline CDR1 is SGHTA and CDR2 is FQGNSA. The CDR3 reads CASSLAGQGVTETQYF. As DNA, the CDR3 is TGTGCCAGCAGCTTAGCCGGACAGGGTGTTACTGAGACCCAGTACTTC.

This chain uses TRBV5-1 with TRBJ1-2; 8 bases line up with TRBD1. V trimming: 4 bases; J trimming: 3 bases; junction bases outside the gene matches: 2. The CDR3 covers 13 residues. CDR1 is SGHRS and CDR2 is YFSETQ in the germline V gene. The CDR3 DNA is TGCGCCAGCAGCGTGGACAGGGACTATGGCTACACCTTC. Its protein is CASSVDRDYGYTF.

V usage is TRBV9 and J usage is TRBJ2-7; D perhaps matches TRBD2 (5 bases). This CDR3 is 16 amino acids long. Trimming took off 0 bases at V and 0 bases at J, with 13 bases between the two ends. Looked up from germline, CDR1 is SGDLS and CDR2 is YYNGEE. The CDR3 nucleotides are TGTGCCAGCAGCGTAGAATGGGGAGTCGGCTCCTACGAGCAGTACTTC. Residues: CASSVEWGVGSYEQYF.

The chain uses TRBV6-6 and TRBJ2-7; 7 bases are shared with TRBD1. The CDR3 has 14 residues. The ends lost 5 bases at V and 6 bases at J; junction bases unmatched: 10. Germline CDR1 reads MNHNY; CDR2 reads SVGAGI (reference sequence). This chain's CDR3 is CASSRRNRGGEQYF. The CDR3 nucleotides read TGTGCCAGCAGTAGACGAAACAGGGGTGGCGAGCAGTACTTC.

Written as DNA, the CDR3 is TGCGCCAGCAGCCCTGCGGTCGCTTCGGGTGAGCAGTTCTTC. Translated, it gives CASSPAVASGEQFF. The chain combines TRBV5-1 with TRBJ2-1, with D unresolved. V lost 4 bases and J 9 bases, leaving 17 bases between the germline ends. The V gene's germline CDR1 is SGHRS and CDR2 YFSETQ. CDR3 length: 14 residues.

The J gene is TRBJ2-1, the V gene TRBV28; D call uncertain. The CDR3 spans 16 residues. V gave up 4 bases and J gave up 0 bases, with 13 bases separating them. The germline CDR1 and CDR2 sequences are MDHEN and SYDVKM. The CDR3 reads CASSSLRVRSYNEQFF. CDR3 nucleotides: TGTGCCAGCAGTTCCCTCCGGGTCCGCTCCTACAATGAGCAGTTCTTC.

This chain uses TRBV2 with TRBJ1-1; D is unresolved. V shed 1 base and J shed 6 bases, with 6 bases lying between them. From germline, CDR1 is SNHLY and CDR2 FYNNEI. There are 12 residues in the CDR3. CDR3 in DNA: TGTGCCAGCAGTGAAGGACACGCTGAAGCTTTCTTT. Translated: CASSEGHAEAFF.

This clone was seen once. The V and J genes are TRBV18 and TRBJ1-5; 10 nucleotides line up with TRBD1. This CDR3 contains 15 residues. V was clipped by 6 bases and J by 7 bases; unmatched bases: 9. Looked up from germline, CDR1 is KGHSH and CDR2 is LQKENI. CDR3 amino acids: CASSPGTGEGQPQHF. CDR3 coding DNA: TGTGCCAGCTCCCCCGGGACAGGGGAGGGACAGCCCCAGCATTTT.

V gene TRBV6-5 combines with J gene TRBJ1-2, with D possibly matching TRBD1 (5 bases). Looked up from germline, CDR1 is MNHEY and CDR2 is SVGAGI. There are 13 residues in the CDR3. V dropped 2 bases and J dropped 8 bases, with 12 bases sitting between them. CDR3 sequence reads: CASSYGAASGYTF. CDR3 nucleotides: TGTGCCAGCAGTTACGGGGCCGCGTCCGGCTACACCTTC.

CDR3: CASSRGGAGGRETQYF. CDR3 nucleotides: TGTGCCAGCAGCCGAGGAGGGGCGGGGGGGCGAGAGACCCAGTACTTC. The rearrangement uses TRBV13 and TRBJ2-5, with 9 bases aligning to TRBD2. Germline V lookup: CDR1 PRHDT, CDR2 FYEKMQ (reference sequence). Losses at the gene ends were 5 bases for V and 4 bases for J; bases not matched to a gene: 11. The CDR3 length is 16 residues.

The rearrangement links TRBV4-1 to TRBJ2-5; D may be TRBD2 (5 bases). The V and J ends lost 1 base and 3 bases respectively, with 12 bases between them. CDR3 length: 15 amino acids. The V gene's germline CDR1 is MGHRA and CDR2 YSYEKL. As DNA, the CDR3 is TGCGCCAGCAGCCAAGTTGGTCGAGCGGAAGAGACCCAGTACTTC. Residues: CASSQVGRAEETQYF.

This chain links TRBV30 with TRBJ1-2; a weak D match, TRBD1 (5 bases). With 2 bases removed from V and 8 bases from J, the gap between germline ends came to 15 bases. The germline V gene has CDR1 GTSNPN and CDR2 SVGIG (reference sequence). The length of the CDR3 is 13 residues. In DNA, the CDR3 is TGTGCCTGGAGTCCGACAGCTTTGGGAGGCTACACCTTC. It yields the protein CAWSPTALGGYTF.

This clone was detected many times. The same CDR3 can be traced to other DNA sequences in this sample. V is TRBV4-1 and J is TRBJ1-2; 8 bases agree with TRBD1. The V gene end was trimmed by 3 bases and the J gene end by 4 bases; junction bases not matched to a gene: 4. CDR3 length: 14 residues. Germline values: CDR1 MGHRA, CDR2 YSYEKL. The CDR3 DNA sequence: TGCGCCAGCAGCCAGGGGACAGGACCCTATGGCTACACCTTC. The encoded protein is CASSQGTGPYGYTF.

This clone has just a few counts. The chain recombines TRBV10-3 with TRBJ1-5, with 10 bases that match TRBD1. The trim removed 6 bases at V and 5 bases at J, leaving 7 bases unmatched. Germline-derived CDR1 and CDR2 are ENHRY and SYGVKD. The CDR3 spans 15 residues. As DNA, the CDR3 is TGTGCCATCAGCCAAGGACAGGGGGGTTATCAGCCCCAGCATTTT. Residues: CAISQGQGGYQPQHF.

CDR3 residues: CAISDNRDQPQHF. The CDR3 DNA follows: TGTGCCATCAGTGACAACAGAGATCAGCCCCAGCATTTT. The chain uses TRBV10-3 and TRBJ1-5, with D hard to call. CDR1 and CDR2 from the germline V gene are ENHRY and SYGVKD. This CDR3 spans 13 amino acids. Trimming removed 3 bases from V and 5 bases from J, with 8 bases in between.

The genes are TRBV29-1 and TRBJ2-7; the D is unclear. There are 11 residues in the CDR3. Germline CDR1 and CDR2: SQVTM and ANQGSEA. V dropped 4 bases and J dropped 3 bases, with 7 bases sitting between them. CDR3 sequence: CSVGHLYEQYF. The CDR3, as DNA: TGCAGCGTTGGACACCTCTACGAGCAGTACTTC.

The V and J genes are TRBV18 and TRBJ2-1, with 11 bases that match TRBD1. CDR3 length equals 15 residues. V lost 2 bases to trimming and J lost 7 bases; unmatched junction nucleotides: 4. The germline V gene encodes CDR1 KGHSH and CDR2 LQKENI. The CDR3 is CASSPSGQGANEQFF. CDR3 coding DNA: TGTGCCAGCTCACCAAGTGGACAGGGGGCGAATGAGCAGTTCTTC.

The J gene is TRBJ1-1, the V gene TRBV5-1; D is perhaps TRBD1 (6 bases). This CDR3 is built from 13 residues. Trimming shortened V by 0 bases and J by 8 bases, and 11 bases separated the two germline ends. Germline V gene sequence: CDR1 SGHRS, CDR2 YFSETQ. The DNA for the CDR3 is TGCGCCAGCAGCTTGGGACAGGCGAGAGAAGCTTTCTTT. This gives the protein CASSLGQAREAFF.

The chain has TRBV7-8 and TRBJ2-7; TRBD1 matches 9 bases. This CDR3 is built from 15 residues. Unmatched junction bases numbered 8, after V lost 2 bases and J lost 6 bases. From germline, CDR1 is SGHVS and CDR2 FQNEAQ. CDR3 protein: CASSLSRTGVGEQYF. The CDR3 bases are TGTGCCAGCAGCTTAAGCAGGACAGGGGTAGGCGAGCAGTACTTC.

V is TRBV7-6 and J is TRBJ2-3, with TRBD2 matching over 9 bases. Trimming took 4 bases from V and 9 from J; bases not matched to a gene: 14. Per the germline V gene, CDR1 is SGHVS and CDR2 is FNYEAQ. The CDR3 has 16 residues. As DNA, the CDR3 is TGTGCCAGCAGCTCCCTAGTAGGGCGGGGGGGCCACACGCAGTATTTT. It is translated as CASSSLVGRGGHTQYF.

V usage is TRBV7-8 and J usage is TRBJ2-5, with 7 bases lining up with TRBD1. CDR1 is SGHVS and CDR2 is FQNEAQ in the germline V gene. The CDR3 is 14 amino acids. The V and J ends lost 5 bases and 1 base, in that order; junction bases with no gene match: 4. CDR3 DNA sequence: TGTGCCAGCAGCCTGGGGACAGTCCAAGAGACCCAGTACTTC. The encoded protein is CASSLGTVQETQYF.